This T cell receptor (beta chain) was identified during a study of blood T cell repertoires in COVID-19. As for the study in general: PBMCs, B-cell-depleted T cells, or T cells were the source of the cDNA or gDNA that made up the material.

Which cohort a participant joined came from the clinical history participants gave. TCRdb's copy holds only in-frame clones and misses some; the assay was immunoSEQ multiplex PCR. The sample carries some 170,000 clones, 80% to 90% recorded once. The CDR3 is 14 amino acids. Germline CDR1 SNHLY, CDR2 FYNNEI. The ends were cut back, 2 bases at V and 4 bases at J, with 11 bases in the middle. V is TRBV2 and J is TRBJ1-1, with D tentatively TRBD1 (5 bases). The receptor was derived from a man in his fifties who had recovered from COVID-19. Sequencing used PBMCs or T cells enriched from blood (not recorded which). The CDR3 here is CASSELSGGTEAFF. CDR3 bases: TGTGCCAGCAGTGAATTGTCCGGGGGCACTGAAGCTTTCTTT. The full variable domain, completed using reference TRBV2 and TRBJ1-1, is EPEVTQTPSHQVTQMGQEVILRCVPISNHLYFYWYRQILGQKVEFLVSFYNNEISEKSEIFDDQFSVERPDGSNFTLKIRSTKLEDSAMYFCASSELSGGTEAFFGQGTRLTVV.